This T cell receptor beta chain originates from a study of regulatory T cells in long-lasting Graves disease. As for the study in general: Graves' disease counted as persistent after over 5 years of antithyroid drugs with positive TSH receptor antibodies.

The time point denotes: persistent/refractory GD, antithyroid drugs over 5 years with positive TRAb. Extracted RNA from PBMCs served as the source of the TCR library. American Thyroid Association guidelines were used to diagnose Graves' disease. Patients came from an endocrinology department in Xi'an, China. The CDR3 consists of 16 residues. The germline V and J ends were trimmed by 5 bases and 2 bases, with 15 bases remaining between them. Both iRepertoire HTBI primers and Arm-PCR of CDR3 regions were used to build the TCR beta libraries. Each CDR3 protein is one row after TCRdb ran MiXCR on the multiplex PCR reads. In the table there are about 660,000 distinct CDR3 sequences, approximately 31% of which are singletons. This clonotype was detected only a few times.

The sample here was peripheral blood mononuclear cells (PBMCs), taken when the disease was refractory, from a patient treated with antithyroid drugs. The rearrangement uses TRBV12-3 or TRBV12-4 and TRBJ1-4; D might be TRBD1 (6 bases). This receptor was taken from a female donor with Graves disease. The CDR3 coding sequence is TGTGCCAGCAGTCCTACAGGGATTCGCACTAATGAAAAACTGTTTTTT. It is translated as CASSPTGIRTNEKLFF.